These 27 T cell receptor beta chains originate from one sample sequenced in a study of blood T cell repertoires in COVID-19. Profiled with immunoSEQ multiplex PCR; TCRdb holds only in-frame clones, not every one. The sample lists about 270,000 clones, about 86% occurring once. The source material was peripheral blood. The origin of the receptors is a woman between 70 and 85 years old with COVID-19, enrolled during active disease.

The chain combines TRBV19 with TRBJ2-7; 9 positions match TRBD1. The germline gives CDR1 LNHDA, CDR2 SQIVND (reference sequence). V gave up 6 bases and J gave up 1 base; unmatched junction bases: 7. CDR3 length equals 15 residues. The CDR3, as DNA: TGTGCCAGTAGCTCCGACAGGGGGAGTTCCTACGAGCAGTACTTC. Its protein is CASSSDRGSSYEQYF.

The chain couples TRBV3-1 (or the pseudogene TRBV3-2) to TRBJ1-2; D remains ambiguous. Germline CDR1 reads LGHDT; CDR2 reads YNNKEL (reference sequence). The CDR3 totals 14 residues. V was shortened by 4 bases and J by 8 bases, with 17 bases between the two germline ends. The CDR3 nucleotides read TGTGCCAGCAGCCTTTGGCCCCCGTCGGGGGGCTACACCTTC. It specifies CASSLWPPSGGYTF.

This clone showed up just once. V usage is TRBV7-9 and J usage is TRBJ2-1; TRBD1 matches 7 bases. The CDR3 has 13 residues. Germline V lookup: CDR1 SEHNR, CDR2 FQNEAQ (reference sequence). J lost 10 bases, V lost 1 base, and 4 bases had no gene match. The CDR3 bases are TGTGCCAGCAGCTTAGGAGGGGGCCGGGAGCAGTTCTTC. Its translation: CASSLGGGREQFF.

The chain recombines TRBV5-1 with TRBJ2-5; TRBD2 might be the D (6 bases). This CDR3 has 16 residues. V lost 0 bases, J lost 1 base, and 13 bases lay in between. Per the germline V gene, CDR1 is SGHRS and CDR2 is YFSETQ. The CDR3 DNA reads TGCGCCAGCAGCTTGGCCTCGGTGGGGGGCCAAGAGACCCAGTACTTC. It specifies CASSLASVGGQETQYF.

CDR3 sequence reads: CASSLDRESGYTF. The CDR3, as DNA: TGTGCCAGCAGCTTAGACAGGGAGAGTGGCTACACCTTC. V is TRBV7-2 and J is TRBJ1-2, with D maybe TRBD1 (6 bases). This CDR3 has 13 residues. The germline V gene encodes CDR1 SGHTA and CDR2 FQGNSA. V lost 1 base, J lost 7 bases, and 10 bases lay in between.

CDR3 in amino acids: CASSTRTSGSTGELFF. The CDR3 bases are TGCGCCAGCAGTACCAGGACTAGCGGGAGCACCGGGGAGCTGTTTTTT. The V gene is TRBV5-1, the J gene TRBJ2-2; 13 nucleotides agree with TRBD2. Germline assignment: CDR1 SGHRS and CDR2 YFSETQ. V lost 5 bases, J lost 4 bases, and 5 bases stayed unmatched. CDR3 size: 16 residues.

V and J are TRBV4-3 and TRBJ1-3; D is unresolved. Trimming pared 0 bases from V and 2 bases from J, leaving 8 bases between. CDR1 and CDR2 from the germline V gene are LGHNA and YSLEER. This CDR3 is built from 15 residues. CDR3 amino acids: CASSQDLAAGNTIYF. The CDR3 DNA follows: TGCGCCAGCAGCCAAGACTTGGCGGCTGGAAACACCATATATTTT.

The genes are TRBV7-8 and TRBJ2-3; D is unclear. CDR1 and CDR2 from the germline V gene are SGHVS and FQNEAQ. CDR3 length: 16 amino acids. Trimming stripped 5 bases from V and 6 bases from J, with 21 bases between. In nucleotides, the CDR3 is TGTGCCAGCAGCCTGGTTAGGATTACGGGTAGGGATACGCAGTATTTT. It codes for CASSLVRITGRDTQYF. Drawing the rest from reference TRBV7-8 and TRBJ2-3, the complete variable domain is GAGVSQSPRYKVAKRGQDVALRCDPISGHVSLFWYQQALGQGPEFLTYFQNEAQLDKSGLPSDRFFAERPEGSVSTLKIQRTQQEDSAVYLCASSLVRITGRDTQYFGPGTRLTVL.

This clone was picked up a small number of times. This rearrangement joins TRBV11-2 to TRBJ1-1, with D uncertain. Germline CDR1 SGHAT, CDR2 FQNNGV. V was shortened by 1 base and J by 6 bases, with 15 bases between the two germline ends. The CDR3 length is 15 residues. CDR3: CASSLGYGRIPEAFF. CDR3 bases: TGTGCCAGCAGCTTAGGGTATGGCAGAATTCCTGAAGCTTTCTTT.

This chain joins TRBV15 and TRBJ2-7; D remains unclear. In germline, CDR1 is LNHNV, CDR2 YYDKDF (reference sequence). Deletions cut 2 bases from V and 5 bases from J, with 10 bases between. The CDR3 is 13 amino acids. The CDR3 DNA reads TGTGCCACCAGCAGACCGACTGGCGACGAGCAGTACTTC. Translating it yields CATSRPTGDEQYF.

The gene calls are TRBV21-1 and TRBJ1-1. TRBV21-1 constitutes a pseudogene. The CDR3 is made up of 14 amino acids. CDR3 DNA sequence: TGTGCCAGCAATCCAGGGGAGGGGAGCACTGAAGCTTTCTTT. Protein: CASNPGEGSTEAFF.

V is TRBV12-5 and J is TRBJ2-2; 10 bases line up with TRBD2. The germline gives CDR1 LGHNT, CDR2 FRNRAP. Trimming took 0 bases from V and 10 from J; bases not matched to a gene: 14. This CDR3 region has 18 residues. CDR3 protein: CASGLVRDGGLAGEELFF. CDR3 DNA: TGTGCTAGTGGTTTGGTACGGGACGGCGGGCTAGCGGGGGAGGAGCTGTTTTTT.

The table lists this clone with a few counts. Other DNA variants within this sample encode the same CDR3. V gene TRBV6-5 combines with J gene TRBJ1-6; D perhaps matches TRBD1 (5 bases). The CDR3 length is 15 residues. Germline CDR1 is MNHEY and CDR2 is SVGAGI. The V end was cut by 2 bases, the J end by 10 bases, with 15 bases between. The CDR3 is CASSYADSQNSPLHF. In DNA, the CDR3 is TGTGCCAGCAGTTACGCAGACAGCCAAAACTCACCCCTCCACTTT.

The chain combines TRBV30 with TRBJ1-1, with 12 nucleotides matching TRBD1. Germline assignment: CDR1 GTSNPN and CDR2 SVGIG (reference sequence). Trimming removed 3 bases from V and 5 bases from J; junction bases left unmatched: 4. The CDR3 is 14 residues long. CDR3 protein: CAWSRGQGATEAFF. The CDR3 nucleotides are TGTGCCTGGAGCCGGGGACAGGGGGCGACTGAAGCTTTCTTT.

This chain joins TRBV4-2 and TRBJ2-2, with D possibly TRBD1 on 6 matching bases. CDR1 LGHNA and CDR2 YNFKEQ come from the germline V gene. Between the trimmed V and J ends, which lost 1 base and 8 bases, there was a span of 8 bases. The CDR3 has 13 residues. The CDR3 protein is CASSQAGEGELFF. DNA for the CDR3: TGTGCCAGCAGCCAAGCAGGGGAGGGGGAGCTGTTTTTT.

V usage is TRBV5-1 and J usage is TRBJ2-5, with 8 bases fitting TRBD1. V was pared by 2 bases and J by 2 bases, with 8 bases of the junction left unmatched. CDR3 length: 16 residues. Germline CDR1 SGHRS, CDR2 YFSETQ. The CDR3 sequence is CASSFSGTGFQETQYF. In nucleotides, the CDR3 is TGCGCCAGCAGCTTTTCCGGGACAGGTTTTCAAGAGACCCAGTACTTC.

A single count supports this clone. This rearrangement joins TRBV29-1 to TRBJ2-7; 7 nucleotides align to TRBD1. The J segment lost 3 bases and the V segment lost 7 bases, leaving 9 bases of the junction unmatched. Germline CDR1 reads SQVTM; CDR2 reads ANQGSEA. The CDR3 is made up of 13 amino acids. The CDR3 reads CSAQGFSDYEQYF. Written as DNA, the CDR3 is TGCAGCGCACAGGGGTTCTCAGACTACGAGCAGTACTTC.

The chain links TRBV27 to TRBJ2-7; 7 bases match TRBD1. The trim removed 6 bases at V and 2 bases at J, leaving 10 bases unmatched. The CDR3 runs 15 residues. Germline V gene sequence: CDR1 MNHEY, CDR2 SMNVEV (reference sequence). The CDR3 coding sequence is TGTGCCAGCAGCCTCATCCGGGACAGACCCTACGAGCAGTACTTC. Its protein is CASSLIRDRPYEQYF.

The chain employs TRBV10-3 and TRBJ2-1; 9 bases fit TRBD2. Trimming removed 8 bases from V and 9 bases from J; junction bases left unmatched: 5. This CDR3 spans 12 amino acids. Germline CDR1 and CDR2: ENHRY and SYGVKD. This CDR3 is CAIAGGPGEQFF. The CDR3 DNA follows: TGTGCCATCGCGGGGGGGCCTGGTGAGCAGTTCTTC.

This clone has a handful of counts. V gene TRBV28 combines with J gene TRBJ1-3, with unresolved D. CDR3 length: 13 residues. Germline assignment: CDR1 MDHEN and CDR2 SYDVKM. The ends were cut back, 5 bases at V and 3 bases at J, with 8 bases in the middle. CDR3 sequence: CASSPSFGNTIYF. The CDR3 coding sequence is TGTGCCAGCAGTCCTAGCTTTGGAAACACCATATATTTT.

The chain uses TRBV28 and TRBJ1-4; a possible D gene is TRBD1 (6 bases). Trimming took 6 bases from V and 4 from J, leaving 18 bases between them. CDR3 length: 16 amino acids. Germline-derived CDR1 and CDR2 are MDHEN and SYDVKM. In DNA form, the CDR3 reads TGTGCCAGCAGACCTCAGTTGGGGGCTAATAATGAAAAACTGTTTTTT. It is translated as CASRPQLGANNEKLFF.

This clone was seen just once. CDR3 protein: CASSYSILRNSPLHF. The CDR3 nucleotides are TGTGCCAGCAGTTACTCCATCCTGCGGAATTCACCCCTCCACTTT. The V call is TRBV6-2 or TRBV6-3, the J call TRBJ1-6, with D unresolved. Germline CDR1 is MNHEY and CDR2 is SVGEGT. V lost 0 bases, J lost 7 bases, and 10 bases lay in between. The CDR3 covers 15 residues.

This sequence joins TRBV2 and TRBJ2-5, with a weak D call TRBD1 (7 bases). The CDR3 consists of 15 residues. Germline-derived CDR1 and CDR2 are SNHLY and FYNNEI. V lost 6 bases and J 5 bases, leaving 19 bases between the germline ends. The CDR3 protein is CASSPEGGGMETQYF. The CDR3 bases are TGTGCCAGCAGCCCCGAAGGAGGGGGCATGGAGACCCAGTACTTC.

The gene calls are TRBV4-1 and TRBJ1-2, with 8 positions matching TRBD1. This CDR3 contains 14 residues. Germline assignment: CDR1 MGHRA and CDR2 YSYEKL. J lost 8 bases, V lost 3 bases, and 8 bases had no gene match. CDR3 residues: CASSHPDRGGGYTF. The CDR3 nucleotides are TGCGCCAGCAGCCATCCCGACAGGGGAGGCGGCTACACCTTC.

CDR3 DNA sequence: TGCGCCAGCAGCTCAGTGACAGGGGGGGCTTTCTTT. Its translation is CASSSVTGGAFF. The rearrangement links TRBV5-1 to TRBJ1-1; 9 bases match TRBD1. V lost 3 bases to trimming and J lost 11 bases; unmatched junction nucleotides: 5. The germline V gene has CDR1 SGHRS and CDR2 YFSETQ. CDR3 length equals 12 residues.

This clone was seen a single time. The V and J genes are TRBV9 and TRBJ2-7; 9 bases are a match to TRBD1. Per germline, CDR1 SGDLS and CDR2 YYNGEE. This CDR3 is built from 14 residues. V lost 4 bases, J lost 6 bases, and 8 bases stayed unmatched. CDR3 sequence (DNA): TGTGCCAGCAGCCCGGGACAGGGTGTATTCGAGCAGTACTTC. Translation gives CASSPGQGVFEQYF.

This clone was seen only once. The gene calls are TRBV28 and TRBJ1-3; 7 bases agree with TRBD1. CDR1 MDHEN and CDR2 SYDVKM come from the germline V gene. CDR3 length: 14 residues. The junction had 3 bases not matched to a gene; V was cut back by 3 bases and J by 4 bases. As DNA, the CDR3 is TGTGCCAGCAGTTTCCTGGACAGGGGAAACACCATATATTTT. Residues: CASSFLDRGNTIYF.